These T cell receptor beta chains were read from a single sample in a study of cytomegalovirus exposure and HLA in healthy donors. Data came from immunoSEQ multiplex PCR; TCRdb stores just in-frame clones and leaves some out. The sample lists some 160,000 clones; 78% were seen once. Material for sequencing was PBMCs. Receptors originate from a male donor in good health and CMV-seronegative. CDR3s include the opening cysteine and the closing phenylalanine or tryptophan. D genes are given only for firm matches. Clone size is shown for a subset of rows, as once, few, many or a class of expanded clone.

j_call clone_size cdr3_length d_call v_call cdr3_nt cdr3_aa
TRBJ1-2 NA 11 NA TRBV30 TGTGCCTGGAATTTTCTCTATGGCTACACCTTC CAWNFLYGYTF
TRBJ1-2 NA 13 NA TRBV27 TGTGCCAGCAGTTTAGGGCAGGGACTAGGCTACACCTTC CASSLGQGLGYTF
TRBJ1-2 NA 16 TRBD1 TRBV28 TGTGCCAGCAGTTGGGACCCGGGACAGGGGAACTATGGCTACACCTTC CASSWDPGQGNYGYTF
TRBJ2-5 NA 17 TRBD2 TRBV15 TGTGCCACCAGCAAACTAGCGGGGGGCTCACGTGGAGAGACCCAGTACTTC CATSKLAGGSRGETQYF
TRBJ2-7 once 15 TRBD1 TRBV30 TGTGCCTGGAGTGTACAGGGGGCAGCCTCCTACGAGCAGTACTTC CAWSVQGAASYEQYF
TRBJ1-6 NA 14 NA TRBV5-3 TGTGCCAGAACGGTAGCCTCACCGGGATCACCCCTCCACTTT CARTVASPGSPLHF
TRBJ2-1 NA 15 TRBD2 TRBV4-3 TGCGCCAGCAGCCAAGGCAGGGAGGGACACAATGAGCAGTTCTTC CASSQGREGHNEQFF
TRBJ1-2 few 15 NA TRBV5-5 TGTGCCAGCAGCTTGGACAGGGCGGTCTACTATGGCTACACCTTC CASSLDRAVYYGYTF
TRBJ1-1 NA 13 NA TRBV5-1 TGCGCCAGCAGTGACACCCCCGACACTGAAGCTTTCTTT CASSDTPDTEAFF
TRBJ2-5 NA 14 TRBD1 TRBV27 TGTGCCAGCAGCCGAGACAGGGGGGTAGAGACCCAGTACTTC CASSRDRGVETQYF
TRBJ1-4 few 16 NA TRBV4-3 TGCGCCAGCAGCCCTCCGGGGGGAGCAACTAATGAAAAACTGTTTTTT CASSPPGGATNEKLFF
TRBJ1-2 NA 14 NA TRBV25-1 TGTGCCAGCAGTGATTCGGACAATAACTATGGCTACACCTTC CASSDSDNNYGYTF
TRBJ2-2 NA 15 TRBD1 TRBV18 TGTGCCAGCTCACCGACAGGGGGCGTCGCCGGGGAGCTGTTTTTT CASSPTGGVAGELFF
TRBJ1-5 NA 13 NA TRBV6-1 TGTGCCAGCAGTGCGTTAGTTGTGGAGCCCCAGCATTTT CASSALVVEPQHF